These T cell receptor beta chains were read from a single sample in a study of PD-1 blockade in classical Hodgkin lymphoma. Only in-frame clones appear in the TCRdb table, and some are missing; sequencing was by immunoSEQ multiplex PCR. Of 40,000 or so clones listed, around 87% are singletons. The specimen was peripheral blood mononuclear cells (PBMCs), collected at baseline. Source of these receptors: a human donor with classical Hodgkin lymphoma. CDR3s include the opening cysteine and the closing phenylalanine or tryptophan. The D gene is left open where the match is weak. Expanded clones get a size class; other rows say once, few or many, or leave the size out.

clone_size,d_call,cdr3_length,v_call,j_call,cdr3_aa,cdr3_nt
.,.,14,TRBV2,TRBJ2-2,CASGGRLATGELFF,TGTGCCAGCGGAGGCAGGCTAGCCACCGGGGAGCTGTTTTTT
.,.,12,TRBV21-1,TRBJ2-2,CASSNNTGELFF,TGTGCCAGCAGCAATAACACCGGGGAGCTGTTTTTT
.,TRBD1,15,TRBV10-3,TRBJ1-5,CAISQMTGSNQPQHF,TGTGCCATCAGCCAAATGACAGGGAGCAATCAGCCCCAGCATTTT
.,TRBD1,14,TRBV5-4,TRBJ2-7,CASSLATGASEQYF,TGTGCCAGCAGCTTGGCCACAGGGGCTAGCGAGCAGTACTTC
.,.,13,TRBV5-5,TRBJ1-2,CASSSPDSYGYTF,TGTGCCAGCAGCTCCCCCGACAGCTATGGCTACACCTTC
.,.,17,TRBV5-1,TRBJ2-1,CASSLVQLAGTINEQFF,TGCGCCAGCAGCTTGGTACAACTCGCCGGGACAATTAATGAGCAGTTCTTC
few,.,14,TRBV18,TRBJ2-7,CASSPRGGSYEQYF,TGTGCCAGCTCACCACGGGGCGGTTCCTACGAGCAGTACTTC
.,.,18,TRBV21-1,TRBJ1-2,CASFPEGDTSWRSYGYTF,TGTGCCAGCTTCCCTGAGGGGGACACCTCCTGGAGGAGCTATGGCTACACCTTC
.,TRBD1,15,TRBV5-4,TRBJ2-7,CASSLAGGHPYEQYF,TGTGCCAGCAGCTTGGCAGGGGGCCACCCCTACGAGCAGTACTTC
.,.,16,TRBV11-3,TRBJ2-2,CASSLWGGSNTGELFF,TGTGCCAGCAGCTTATGGGGCGGAAGTAACACCGGGGAGCTGTTTTTT
.,.,16,TRBV6-5,TRBJ1-1,CASSYRSGSMNTEAFF,TGTGCCAGCAGTTACAGGTCAGGGTCCATGAACACTGAAGCTTTCTTT
few,TRBD1,14,TRBV5-1,TRBJ2-5,CASSSGTGLGTQYF,TGCGCCAGCAGTTCCGGGACAGGGTTAGGGACCCAGTACTTC
.,TRBD1,14,TRBV6-5,TRBJ1-5,CASSYRQGRQPQHF,TGTGCCAGCAGTTATCGACAGGGGCGTCAGCCCCAGCATTTT
.,TRBD1,15,TRBV5-6,TRBJ2-5,CASSFPTGTEETQYF,TGTGCCAGCAGCTTCCCAACCGGGACAGAAGAGACCCAGTACTTC
.,.,12,TRBV7-9,TRBJ2-3,CASSQQTDTQYF,TGTGCCAGCAGCCAACAGACAGATACGCAGTATTTT
once,TRBD2,14,TRBV19,TRBJ2-5,CASSMTGGLETQYF,TGTGCCAGTAGTATGACGGGAGGGTTAGAGACCCAGTACTTC
.,.,12,TRBV7-9,TRBJ1-5,CASSFLNQPQHF,TGTGCCAGCAGCTTTCTGAATCAGCCCCAGCATTTT
.,.,16,TRBV7-3,TRBJ2-2,CASSLLGGGNTGELFF,TGTGCCAGCAGCTTACTGGGTGGTGGGAACACCGGGGAGCTGTTTTTT
few,.,13,TRBV10-3,TRBJ1-5,CATLGQGDQPQHF,TGTGCCACCCTGGGGCAGGGCGATCAGCCCCAGCATTTT
.,TRBD2,15,TRBV18,TRBJ2-1,CASSPMGLADNEQFF,TGTGCCAGCTCACCAATGGGACTAGCGGACAATGAGCAGTTCTTC
.,TRBD2,14,TRBV9,TRBJ2-2,CASSGSGATGELFF,TGTGCCAGCAGCGGTAGCGGGGCTACCGGGGAGCTGTTTTTT
.,.,14,TRBV11-3,TRBJ2-3,CASSARRSTDTQYF,TGTGCCAGCAGCGCACGACGGAGCACAGATACGCAGTATTTT
.,.,18,TRBV5-1,TRBJ2-3,CASSLASQYGGRTDTQYF,TGCGCCAGCAGCTTGGCCTCTCAATACGGGGGCCGCACAGATACGCAGTATTTT
.,.,14,TRBV6-5,TRBJ2-7,CASKPDKRSYEQYF,TGTGCCAGCAAACCGGACAAGCGTTCCTACGAGCAGTACTTC
.,.,15,TRBV2,TRBJ2-7,CASKGRGAVTYEQYF,TGTGCCAGCAAGGGAAGGGGGGCCGTAACCTACGAGCAGTACTTC
.,.,13,TRBV12-5,TRBJ2-7,CAEGGLSSYEQYF,TGTGCTGAGGGGGGCCTGAGCTCCTACGAGCAGTACTTC
.,.,16,TRBV19,TRBJ2-7,CASTPGASGFFYEQYF,TGTGCCAGTACCCCGGGGGCGTCAGGATTCTTCTACGAGCAGTACTTC
.,.,16,TRBV12-5,TRBJ2-3,CASGSGRTAHTDTQYF,TGTGCTAGTGGTTCGGGACGGACGGCGCACACAGATACGCAGTATTTT
.,.,15,TRBV7-9,TRBJ1-1,CASSASGGVNTEAFF,TGTGCCAGCAGCGCTTCTGGGGGCGTGAACACTGAAGCTTTCTTT
.,.,12,TRBV19,TRBJ2-3,CASSMAADTQYF,TGTGCCAGTAGTATGGCAGCAGATACGCAGTATTTT
few,TRBD1,14,TRBV6-6,TRBJ1-2,CASSYVTGMIGYTF,TGTGCCAGCAGTTACGTGACAGGGATGATTGGCTACACCTTC
.,.,16,TRBV19,TRBJ2-1,CASRKGVQGRVGELFF,TGTGCCAGTAGGAAAGGGGTACAGGGGAGGGTGGGGGAACTGTTCTTC
.,.,11,TRBV29-1,TRBJ1-2,CSVGGDYGYTF,TGCAGCGTTGGGGGGGACTATGGCTACACCTTC